What follows are 24 T cell receptor beta chains derived from one specimen sequenced in a study of cytomegalovirus exposure and HLA in healthy donors. PCR primers comprised 60 Vbeta and 13 Jbeta primers. Generated by immunoSEQ multiplex PCR, the TCRdb table keeps only in-frame clones and is missing some. The sample shows around 190,000 clones, approximately 78% of them seen only once. The sample consisted of PBMCs. The receptors were sampled from a woman aged 25 to 39 in good health and CMV-seropositive.

The V call is TRBV18, the J call TRBJ2-7; 10 bases are a match to TRBD1. The germline V gene has CDR1 KGHSH and CDR2 LQKENI. The trim removed 5 bases at V and 6 bases at J, leaving 7 bases unmatched. The CDR3 has 14 amino acids. The CDR3 sequence is CASSGDRGPSEQYF. As DNA, the CDR3 is TGTGCCAGCTCAGGGGACAGGGGTCCCTCCGAGCAGTACTTC.

This chain uses TRBV28 with TRBJ1-6; no definite D call. The CDR3 covers 12 residues. V was clipped by 8 bases and J by 9 bases, with 11 bases between them. CDR1 is MDHEN and CDR2 is SYDVKM in the germline V gene. The CDR3 nucleotides are TGTGCCAGCTTGAACGGAGGTTCACCCCTCCACTTT. Its protein product is CASLNGGSPLHF. Supplemented by reference TRBV28 and TRBJ1-6, the full variable domain reads DVKVTQSSRYLVKRTGEKVFLECVQDMDHENMFWYRQDPGLGLRLIYFSYDVKMKEKGDIPEGYSVSREKKERFSLILESASTNQTSMYLCASLNGGSPLHFGNGTRLTVT.

This clone was detected a few times. The chain recombines TRBV7-8 with TRBJ1-3; a possible D gene is TRBD1 (5 bases). V gave up 3 bases and J gave up 4 bases, with 10 bases separating them. The CDR3 is made up of 14 amino acids. Germline V gene lookup returns CDR1 SGHVS and CDR2 FQNEAQ. CDR3 sequence: CASSFLRDGNTIYF. The CDR3 coding sequence is TGTGCCAGCAGCTTCCTGCGGGACGGAAACACCATATATTTT.

In nucleotides, the CDR3 is TGTGCCTGGACTTCCGGGCGGGAGGATGAGCAGTTCTTC. Protein: CAWTSGREDEQFF. V usage is TRBV30 and J usage is TRBJ2-1, with 8 positions matching TRBD2. CDR3 length equals 13 residues. Looked up from germline, CDR1 is GTSNPN and CDR2 is SVGIG (reference sequence). V dropped 4 bases and J dropped 8; count of bases not matched to a gene: 7.

This clone came up once. The rearrangement uses TRBV6-1 and TRBJ1-6; D is unclear. The CDR3 runs to 15 residues. From germline, CDR1 is MNHNS and CDR2 SASEGT. V gave up 4 bases and J gave up 0 bases, with 7 bases separating them. The CDR3 DNA reads as TGTGCCAGCAGTGTCGTGAGCTCCTATAATTCACCCCTCCACTTT. This sequence encodes CASSVVSSYNSPLHF.

The CDR3 region has the DNA TGTGCCAGCAGCCAGGGGGGCATCCGTGGCCAGCCCCAGCATTTT. Translation: CASSQGGIRGQPQHF. This sequence joins TRBV7-2 and TRBJ1-5; 7 bases are a match to TRBD1. Germline V gene lookup returns CDR1 SGHTA and CDR2 FQGNSA. V lost 5 bases, J lost 7 bases, and 11 bases stayed unmatched. The CDR3 loop spans 15 amino acids.

This clone was seen once. The junction departs from germline at one end; a sequencing error may be responsible. J is TRBJ2-7 and V is TRBV4-3; 7 nucleotides match TRBD2. From germline, CDR1 is LGHNA and CDR2 YSLEER. The CDR3 spans 16 residues. The CDR3 bases are TGCGCCAGCAGCCAAGCCCCCAGCGGGAAAACCTACGAGCGGTACTTC. As protein: CASSQAPSGKTYERYF.

The chain recombines TRBV7-2 with TRBJ1-5; tentatively, D is TRBD1 (6 bases). Trimming took 4 bases from V and 1 from J, leaving 11 bases between them. The CDR3 has 15 residues. Germline values: CDR1 SGHTA, CDR2 FQGNSA. The CDR3 region has the DNA TGTGCCAGCAGCTCGAACAGGGCCAGCAATCAGCCCCAGCATTTT. Translation gives CASSSNRASNQPQHF.

This chain links TRBV5-1 with TRBJ1-4, with TRBD1 matching over 7 bases. The CDR3 is 14 residues long. V lost 4 bases to trimming and J lost 4 bases; unmatched junction nucleotides: 4. CDR1 is SGHRS and CDR2 is YFSETQ in the germline V gene. CDR3 sequence: CASSPRDSNEKLFF. The CDR3 DNA reads as TGCGCCAGCAGCCCCCGGGACAGTAATGAAAAACTGTTTTTT.

The CDR3 DNA reads as TGTGCCAGTAGAGGTCAGGGCAACAATGAGCAGTTCTTC. This translates into CASRGQGNNEQFF. The chain joins TRBV19 to TRBJ2-1, with D possibly TRBD1 on 5 matching bases. The CDR3 has 13 residues. V lost 6 bases to trimming and J lost 5 bases, with 11 bases between them. CDR1 is LNHDA and CDR2 is SQIVND in the germline V gene (reference sequence).

The J gene is TRBJ1-1, the V gene TRBV21-1. TRBV21-1 is a known pseudogene. The CDR3 length is 15 residues. The CDR3 sequence is CASSKEAVSNTEAFF. The CDR3 nucleotides are TGTGCCAGCAGCAAAGAGGCGGTCTCGAACACTGAAGCTTTCTTT.

The V call is TRBV7-9, the J call TRBJ2-7, with D unclear. Germline CDR1 reads SEHNR; CDR2 reads FQNEAQ (reference sequence). V dropped 1 base and J dropped 0 bases, with 4 bases sitting between them. The CDR3 length is 13 residues. This CDR3 is CASSLVSSYEQYF. CDR3 DNA: TGTGCCAGCAGCTTAGTTAGCTCCTACGAGCAGTACTTC.

This sequence joins TRBV28 and TRBJ2-2; 10 nucleotides match TRBD2. Per germline, CDR1 MDHEN and CDR2 SYDVKM. The CDR3 totals 15 residues. With 5 bases clipped from V and 7 bases from J, the junction kept 7 bases outside the gene matches. Here the CDR3 DNA reads TGTGCCAGCAGTCCCCCGGGACTAGCGATCGGGGAGCTGTTTTTT. Protein sequence: CASSPPGLAIGELFF.

The rearrangement joins TRBV7-9 to TRBJ1-2; D uncertain. V shed 1 base and J shed 2 bases, with 5 bases lying between them. In germline, CDR1 is SEHNR, CDR2 FQNEAQ (reference sequence). This CDR3 contains 13 residues. The CDR3 DNA sequence: TGTGCCAGCAGCTTAGACGGGAACTATGGCTACACCTTC. Amino acid sequence: CASSLDGNYGYTF.

The chain uses TRBV5-4 and TRBJ1-1, with a weak D call TRBD1 (6 bases). The CDR3 loop spans 16 amino acids. CDR1 is SGHNT, CDR2 YYREEE, per germline (reference sequence). V was pared by 0 bases and J by 0 bases, with 12 bases between. The chain's CDR3 is CASSLEPGQLNTEAFF. CDR3 coding DNA: TGTGCCAGCAGCTTGGAGCCCGGACAGTTGAACACTGAAGCTTTCTTT.

The rearrangement uses TRBV7-2 and TRBJ2-5; 8 bases map to TRBD1. The last part of the DNA fits TRBJ2-7 better; the J call may be wrong. Germline CDR1 SGHTA, CDR2 FQGNSA. This CDR3 comprises 14 residues. The CDR3 protein is CASSPSTGAYEQYF. The CDR3 bases are TGTGCCAGCAGCCCGTCGACAGGGGCCTACGAGCAGTACTTC.

V usage is TRBV28 and J usage is TRBJ1-2, with 7 bases aligning to TRBD1. Germline V lookup: CDR1 MDHEN, CDR2 SYDVKM. CDR3 size: 14 residues. V gave up 8 bases and J gave up 1 base; unmatched junction bases: 7. In nucleotides, the CDR3 is TGTGCCAGCTTCTACCGGGACAGTAACTATGGCTACACCTTC. It encodes CASFYRDSNYGYTF.

The gene calls are TRBV27 and TRBJ1-2, with TRBD1 identical over 7 bases. V lost 8 bases to trimming and J lost 2 bases; unmatched junction nucleotides: 14. This CDR3 comprises 16 residues. The germline CDR1 and CDR2 sequences are MNHEY and SMNVEV (reference sequence). CDR3 sequence reads: CASGELAPGQNYGYTF. DNA for the CDR3: TGTGCCAGCGGGGAGCTTGCTCCGGGACAGAACTATGGCTACACCTTC.

The gene calls are TRBV28 and TRBJ2-2, with D possibly TRBD2 on 6 matching bases. The germline V and J ends were trimmed by 8 bases and 2 bases, with 15 bases remaining between them. The V gene's germline CDR1 is MDHEN and CDR2 SYDVKM. The CDR3 has 15 residues. The CDR3 spells CASREGTFNTGELFF. In DNA, the CDR3 is TGTGCCAGCCGAGAAGGGACTTTCAACACCGGGGAGCTGTTTTTT.

This chain uses TRBV7-8 with TRBJ2-7; maybe TRBD1 (5 bases). The V end lost 5 bases, the J end lost 8 bases, and 10 bases lay between the germline ends. This CDR3 contains 11 residues. CDR1 SGHVS and CDR2 FQNEAQ come from the germline V gene. The CDR3, as DNA: TGTGCCAGCAGCATCAGGGTTCAGCAGTACTTC. It encodes CASSIRVQQYF.

The V gene is TRBV5-4, the J gene TRBJ1-1; 7 positions match TRBD1. From germline, CDR1 is SGHNT and CDR2 YYREEE (reference sequence). The CDR3 loop spans 14 amino acids. V lost 6 bases to trimming and J lost 1 base; unmatched junction nucleotides: 6. The CDR3 sequence: CASIQQGKNTEAFF. As DNA, the CDR3 is TGTGCCAGCATCCAACAGGGGAAGAACACTGAAGCTTTCTTT. The variable domain in full, completed from reference TRBV5-4 and TRBJ1-1, reads ETGVTQSPTHLIKTRGQQVTLRCSSQSGHNTVSWYQQALGQGPQFIFQYYREEENGRGNFPPRFSGLQFPNYSSELNVNALELDDSALYLCASIQQGKNTEAFFGQGTRLTVV.

This sequence joins TRBV30 and TRBJ1-2; 8 bases align to TRBD1. CDR3 length: 13 residues. The germline V gene encodes CDR1 GTSNPN and CDR2 SVGIG (reference sequence). V lost 2 bases, J lost 4 bases, and 3 bases stayed unmatched. Here the CDR3 reads CAWSRDRSYGYTF. The CDR3 bases are TGTGCCTGGAGTAGGGACAGGAGCTATGGCTACACCTTC.

The chain carries TRBV11-2 and TRBJ2-7, with 7 nucleotides matching TRBD1. This CDR3 region has 14 residues. Per the germline V gene, CDR1 is SGHAT and CDR2 is FQNNGV. V was clipped by 5 bases and J by 1 base; unmatched bases: 5. CDR3 DNA: TGTGCCAGCAGCGAGGACAGGCTATCCTACGAGCAGTACTTC. Its protein product is CASSEDRLSYEQYF. Based on the CDR3 plus reference TRBV11-2 and TRBJ2-7, the full variable domain is EAGVAQSPRYKIIEKRQSVAFWCNPISGHATLYWYQQILGQGPKLLIQFQNNGVVDDSQLPKDRFSAERLKGVDSTLKIQPAKLEDSAVYLCASSEDRLSYEQYFGPGTRLTVT.

The DNA of the CDR3 is TGTGCCAGCAGCTTAGTCTTGGGCGCAAAACTGTTTTTT. Amino acids: CASSLVLGAKLFF. J is TRBJ1-4 and V is TRBV7-9; D gene uncertain. The germline gives CDR1 SEHNR, CDR2 FQNEAQ (reference sequence). The CDR3 extends over 13 amino acids. With 1 base removed from V and 10 bases from J, the gap between germline ends came to 10 bases.